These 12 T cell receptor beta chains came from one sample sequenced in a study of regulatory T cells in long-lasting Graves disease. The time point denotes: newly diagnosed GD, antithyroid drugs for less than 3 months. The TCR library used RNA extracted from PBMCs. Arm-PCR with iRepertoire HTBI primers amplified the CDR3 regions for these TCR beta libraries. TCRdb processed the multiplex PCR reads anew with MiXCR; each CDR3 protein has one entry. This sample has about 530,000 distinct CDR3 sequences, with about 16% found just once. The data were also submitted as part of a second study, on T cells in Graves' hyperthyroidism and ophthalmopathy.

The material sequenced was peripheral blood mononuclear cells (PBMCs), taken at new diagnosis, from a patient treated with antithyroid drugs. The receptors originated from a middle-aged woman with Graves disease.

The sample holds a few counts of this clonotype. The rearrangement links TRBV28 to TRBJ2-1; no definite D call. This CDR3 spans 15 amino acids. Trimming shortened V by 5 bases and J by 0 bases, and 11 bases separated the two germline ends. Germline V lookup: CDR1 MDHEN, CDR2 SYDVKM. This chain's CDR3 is CASSVGSSSYNEQFF. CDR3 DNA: TGTGCCAGCAGTGTGGGATCGAGCTCCTACAATGAGCAGTTCTTC.

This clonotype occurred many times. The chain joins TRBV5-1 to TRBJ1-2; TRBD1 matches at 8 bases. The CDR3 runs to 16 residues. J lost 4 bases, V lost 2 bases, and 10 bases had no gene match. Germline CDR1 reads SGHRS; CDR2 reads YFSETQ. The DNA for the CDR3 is TGCGCCAGCAGCTTCGTAGGCGTGGGACAGGCCTATGGCTACACCTTC. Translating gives CASSFVGVGQAYGYTF.

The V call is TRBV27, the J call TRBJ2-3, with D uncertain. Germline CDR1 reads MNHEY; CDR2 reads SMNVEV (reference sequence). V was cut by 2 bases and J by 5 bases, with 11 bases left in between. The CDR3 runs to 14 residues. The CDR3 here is CASSLGRIIDTQYF. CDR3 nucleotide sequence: TGTGCCAGCAGTTTAGGCAGGATTATAGATACGCAGTATTTT.

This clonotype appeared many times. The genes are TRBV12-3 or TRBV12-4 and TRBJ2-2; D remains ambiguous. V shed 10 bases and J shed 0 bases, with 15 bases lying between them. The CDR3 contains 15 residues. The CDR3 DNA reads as TGTGCCACCTCTTCGGTCCTCGCGAACACCGGGGAGCTGTTTTTT. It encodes CATSSVLANTGELFF.

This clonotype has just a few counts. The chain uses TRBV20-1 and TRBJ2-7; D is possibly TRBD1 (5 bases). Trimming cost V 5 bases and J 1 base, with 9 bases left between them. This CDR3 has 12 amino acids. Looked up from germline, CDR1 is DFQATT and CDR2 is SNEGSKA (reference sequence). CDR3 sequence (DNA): TGCAGTGCTGGCAGGGATTCCTACGAGCAGTACTTC. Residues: CSAGRDSYEQYF.

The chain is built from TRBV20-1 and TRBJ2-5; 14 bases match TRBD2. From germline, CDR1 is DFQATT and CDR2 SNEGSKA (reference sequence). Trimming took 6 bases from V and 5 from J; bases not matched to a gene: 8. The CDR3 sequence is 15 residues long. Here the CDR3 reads CSARTSGGSWETQYF. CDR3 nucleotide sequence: TGCAGTGCCCGGACTAGCGGGGGGTCCTGGGAGACCCAGTACTTC.

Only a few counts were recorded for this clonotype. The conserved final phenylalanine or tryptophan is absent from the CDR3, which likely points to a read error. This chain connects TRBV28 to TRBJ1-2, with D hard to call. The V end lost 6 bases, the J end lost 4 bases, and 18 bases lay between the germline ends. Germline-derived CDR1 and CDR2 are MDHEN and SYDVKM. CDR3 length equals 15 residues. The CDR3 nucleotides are TGTGCCAGCAGAAAACTAGGAGGGTCTGGCTATGGCTACACCGTC. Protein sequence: CASRKLGGSGYGYTV.

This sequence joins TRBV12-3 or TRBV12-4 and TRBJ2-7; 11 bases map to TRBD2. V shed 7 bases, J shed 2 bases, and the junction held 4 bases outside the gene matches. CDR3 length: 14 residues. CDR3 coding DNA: TGTGCCAGCACCCCGGGACTAGCGGCCTACGAGCAGTACTTC. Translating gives CASTPGLAAYEQYF.

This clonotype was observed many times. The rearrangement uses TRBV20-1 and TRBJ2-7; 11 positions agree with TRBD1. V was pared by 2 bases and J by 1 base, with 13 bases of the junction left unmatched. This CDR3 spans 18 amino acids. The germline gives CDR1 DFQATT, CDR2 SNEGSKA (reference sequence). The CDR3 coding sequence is TGCAGTGCTAGAAAGGGGGACAGGGGGAACTCCTTTTCCTACGAGCAGTACTTC. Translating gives CSARKGDRGNSFSYEQYF.

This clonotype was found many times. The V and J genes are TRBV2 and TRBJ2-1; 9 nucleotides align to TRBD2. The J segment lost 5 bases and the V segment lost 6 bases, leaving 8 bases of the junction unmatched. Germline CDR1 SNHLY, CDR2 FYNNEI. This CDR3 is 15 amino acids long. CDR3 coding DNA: TGTGCCAGCAGGTTGAGCGGGGGGTTCGACAATGAGCAGTTCTTC. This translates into CASRLSGGFDNEQFF. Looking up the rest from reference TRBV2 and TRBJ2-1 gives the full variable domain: EPEVTQTPSHQVTQMGQEVILRCVPISNHLYFYWYRQILGQKVEFLVSFYNNEISEKSEIFDDQFSVERPDGSNFTLKIRSTKLEDSAMYFCASRLSGGFDNEQFFGPGTRLTVL.

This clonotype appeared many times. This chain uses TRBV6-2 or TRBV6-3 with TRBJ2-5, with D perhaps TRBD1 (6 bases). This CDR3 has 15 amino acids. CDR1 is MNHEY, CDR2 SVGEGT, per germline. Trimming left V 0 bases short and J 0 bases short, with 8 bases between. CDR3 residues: CASSYSRQDQETQYF. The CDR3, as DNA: TGTGCCAGCAGTTACTCTCGACAGGACCAAGAGACCCAGTACTTC.

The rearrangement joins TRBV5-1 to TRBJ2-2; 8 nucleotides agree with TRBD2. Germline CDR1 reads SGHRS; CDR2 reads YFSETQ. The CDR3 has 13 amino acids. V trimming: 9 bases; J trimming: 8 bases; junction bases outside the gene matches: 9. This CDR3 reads CATQERETGELFF. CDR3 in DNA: TGCGCCACCCAGGAGCGGGAGACGGGGGAGCTGTTTTTT.